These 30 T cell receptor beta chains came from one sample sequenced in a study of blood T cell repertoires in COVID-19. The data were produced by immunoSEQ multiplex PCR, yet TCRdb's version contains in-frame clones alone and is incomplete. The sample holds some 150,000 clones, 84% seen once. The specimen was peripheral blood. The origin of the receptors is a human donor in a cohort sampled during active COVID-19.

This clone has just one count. For the CDR3, the DNA is TGTGCCAGCAGCTTTAGCGGGGGGGCCGGGGAGCAGTTCTTC. This sequence encodes CASSFSGGAGEQFF. The chain joins TRBV11-3 to TRBJ2-1; 11 bases align to TRBD2. The CDR3 contains 14 residues. With 3 bases clipped from V and 10 bases from J, the junction kept 5 bases outside the gene matches. CDR1 and CDR2 from the germline V gene are SGHNT and YENEEA.

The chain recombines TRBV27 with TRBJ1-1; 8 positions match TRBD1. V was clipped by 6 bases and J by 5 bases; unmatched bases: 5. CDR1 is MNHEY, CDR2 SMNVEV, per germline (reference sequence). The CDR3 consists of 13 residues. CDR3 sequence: CASSPYRGTEAFF. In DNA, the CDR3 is TGTGCCAGCAGCCCTTACAGGGGGACTGAAGCTTTCTTT.

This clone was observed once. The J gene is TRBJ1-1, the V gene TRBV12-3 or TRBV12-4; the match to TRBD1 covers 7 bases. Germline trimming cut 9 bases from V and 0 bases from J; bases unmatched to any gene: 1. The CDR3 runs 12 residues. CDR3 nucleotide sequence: TGTGCCAGTCAGGGGGTGAACACTGAAGCTTTCTTT. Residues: CASQGVNTEAFF.

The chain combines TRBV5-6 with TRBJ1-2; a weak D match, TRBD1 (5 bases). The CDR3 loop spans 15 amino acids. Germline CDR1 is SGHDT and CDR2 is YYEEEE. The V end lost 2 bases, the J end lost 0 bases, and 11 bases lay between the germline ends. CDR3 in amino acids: CASSFGRTPNYGYTF. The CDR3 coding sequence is TGTGCCAGCAGCTTCGGACGGACACCTAACTATGGCTACACCTTC.

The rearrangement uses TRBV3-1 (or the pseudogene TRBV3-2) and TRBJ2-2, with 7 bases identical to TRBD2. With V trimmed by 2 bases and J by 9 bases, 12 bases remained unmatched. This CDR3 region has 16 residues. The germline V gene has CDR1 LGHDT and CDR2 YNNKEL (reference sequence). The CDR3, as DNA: TGTGCCAGCAGCCAATCCCCGGGAGGAAGTTCCCGGGAGCTGTTTTTT. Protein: CASSQSPGGSSRELFF.

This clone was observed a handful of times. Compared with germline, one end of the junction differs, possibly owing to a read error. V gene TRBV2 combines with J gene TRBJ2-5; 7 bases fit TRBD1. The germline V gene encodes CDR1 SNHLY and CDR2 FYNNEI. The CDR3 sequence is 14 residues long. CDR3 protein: CASRSGQAQGTQYF. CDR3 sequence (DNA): TGTGCCAGCAGGTCCGGACAGGCCCAAGGGACCCAGTACTTC.

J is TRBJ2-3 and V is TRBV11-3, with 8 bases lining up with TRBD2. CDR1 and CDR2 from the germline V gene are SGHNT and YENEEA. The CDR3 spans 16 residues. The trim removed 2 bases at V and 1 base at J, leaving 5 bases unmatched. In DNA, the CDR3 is TGTGCCAGCAGCTTATTAAGAGCGGGGGGCACAGATACGCAGTATTTT. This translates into CASSLLRAGGTDTQYF.

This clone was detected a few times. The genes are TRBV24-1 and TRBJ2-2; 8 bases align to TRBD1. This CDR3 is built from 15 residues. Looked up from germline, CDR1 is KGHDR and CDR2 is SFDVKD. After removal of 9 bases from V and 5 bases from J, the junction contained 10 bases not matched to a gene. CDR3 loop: CATRSGQGRTGELFF. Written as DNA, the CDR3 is TGTGCCACCCGATCTGGACAGGGAAGGACCGGGGAGCTGTTTTTT.

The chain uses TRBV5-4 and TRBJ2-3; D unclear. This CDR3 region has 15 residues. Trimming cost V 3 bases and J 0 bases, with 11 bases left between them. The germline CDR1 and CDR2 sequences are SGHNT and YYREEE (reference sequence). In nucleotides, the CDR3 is TGTGCCAGCAGCTCTAAAACTACTAGCACAGATACGCAGTATTTT. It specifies CASSSKTTSTDTQYF.

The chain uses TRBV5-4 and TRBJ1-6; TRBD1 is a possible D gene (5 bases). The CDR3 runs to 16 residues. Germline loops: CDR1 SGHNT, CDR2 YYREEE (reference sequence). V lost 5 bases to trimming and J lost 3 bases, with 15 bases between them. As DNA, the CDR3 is TGTGCCAGCAGGTCCAGGCGGGGGAACTATAATTCACCCCTCCACTTT. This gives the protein CASRSRRGNYNSPLHF.

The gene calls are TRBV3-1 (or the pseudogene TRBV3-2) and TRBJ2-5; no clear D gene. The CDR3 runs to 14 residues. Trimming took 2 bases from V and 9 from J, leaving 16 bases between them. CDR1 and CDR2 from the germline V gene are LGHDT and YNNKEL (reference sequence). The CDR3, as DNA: TGTGCCAGCAGCCAAACTACGGCCGGCGAGCCCCAGTACTTC. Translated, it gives CASSQTTAGEPQYF.

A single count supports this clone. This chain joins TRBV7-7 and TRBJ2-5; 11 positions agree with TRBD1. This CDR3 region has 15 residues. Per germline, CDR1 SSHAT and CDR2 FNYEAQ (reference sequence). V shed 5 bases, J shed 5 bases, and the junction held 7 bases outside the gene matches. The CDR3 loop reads CASSRTGGLGETQYF. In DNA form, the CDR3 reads TGTGCCAGCAGCCGGACAGGGGGCTTGGGGGAGACCCAGTACTTC.

The CDR3 sequence: CASSLWGTGISNQPQHF. The CDR3 nucleotides read TGTGCCAGCAGCTTGTGGGGGACAGGGATAAGCAATCAGCCCCAGCATTTT. The V gene is TRBV5-6, the J gene TRBJ1-5; 9 nucleotides agree with TRBD1. Germline lookup yields CDR1 SGHDT and CDR2 YYEEEE. V was clipped by 1 base and J by 1 base; unmatched bases: 6. The CDR3 has 17 residues. The full variable domain, its missing parts supplied by reference TRBV5-6 and TRBJ1-5, is DAGVTQSPTHLIKTRGQQVTLRCSPKSGHDTVSWYQQALGQGPQFIFQYYEEEERQRGNFPDRFSGHQFPNYSSELNVNALLLGDSALYLCASSLWGTGISNQPQHFGDGTRLSIL.

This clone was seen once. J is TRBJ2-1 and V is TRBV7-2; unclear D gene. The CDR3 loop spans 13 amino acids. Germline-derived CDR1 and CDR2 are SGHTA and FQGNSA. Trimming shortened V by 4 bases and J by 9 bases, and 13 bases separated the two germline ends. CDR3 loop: CASSSRSSGEQFF. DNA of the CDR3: TGTGCCAGCAGCTCCCGGTCGTCGGGTGAGCAGTTCTTC.

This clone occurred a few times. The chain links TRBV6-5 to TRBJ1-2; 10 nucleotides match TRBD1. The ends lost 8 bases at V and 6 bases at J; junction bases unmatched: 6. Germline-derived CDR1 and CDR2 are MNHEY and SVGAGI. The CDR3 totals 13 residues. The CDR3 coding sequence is TGTGCCAGCTATCCGGGACAGGGGCATGGCTACACCTTC. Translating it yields CASYPGQGHGYTF.

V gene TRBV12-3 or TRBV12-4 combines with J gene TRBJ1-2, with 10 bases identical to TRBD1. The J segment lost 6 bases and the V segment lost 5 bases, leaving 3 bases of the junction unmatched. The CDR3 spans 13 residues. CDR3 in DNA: TGTGCCAGCAGTCGGGACAGGGGTAATGGCTACACCTTC. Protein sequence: CASSRDRGNGYTF.

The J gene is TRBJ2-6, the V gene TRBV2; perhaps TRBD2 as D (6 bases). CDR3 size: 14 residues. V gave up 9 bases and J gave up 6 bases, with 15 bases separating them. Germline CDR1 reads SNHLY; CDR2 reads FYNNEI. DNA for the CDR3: TGTGCCAGTCGACGGGGGACGGAGGCCAACGTCCTGACTTTC. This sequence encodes CASRRGTEANVLTF.

The DNA for the CDR3 is TGTGCCAGCAGCAAGGACAGCCAAGAGACCCAGTACTTC. It specifies CASSKDSQETQYF. The chain employs TRBV6-6 and TRBJ2-5; D might be TRBD1 (6 bases). The CDR3 loop spans 13 amino acids. Germline V lookup: CDR1 MNHNY, CDR2 SVGAGI (reference sequence). V was clipped by 6 bases and J by 1 base, with 9 bases between them.

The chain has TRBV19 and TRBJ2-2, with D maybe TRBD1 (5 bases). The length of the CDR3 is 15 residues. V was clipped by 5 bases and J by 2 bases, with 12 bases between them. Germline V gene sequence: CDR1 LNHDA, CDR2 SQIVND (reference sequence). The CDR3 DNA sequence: TGTGCCAGTAGTTCTACAGGACCCAACACCGGGGAGCTGTTTTTT. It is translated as CASSSTGPNTGELFF.

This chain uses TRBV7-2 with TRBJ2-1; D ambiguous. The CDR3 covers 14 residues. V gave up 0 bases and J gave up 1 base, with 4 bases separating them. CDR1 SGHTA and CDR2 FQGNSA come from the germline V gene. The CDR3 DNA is TGTGCCAGCAGCTTAGCTCTTTCCTACAATGAGCAGTTCTTC. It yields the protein CASSLALSYNEQFF.

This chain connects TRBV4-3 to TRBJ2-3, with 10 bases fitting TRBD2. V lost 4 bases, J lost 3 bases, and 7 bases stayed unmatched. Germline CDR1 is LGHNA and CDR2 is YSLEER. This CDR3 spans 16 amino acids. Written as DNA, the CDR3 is TGCGCCAGCAGCCTGCTTCTAGCGGGGGTAACAGATACGCAGTATTTT. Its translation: CASSLLLAGVTDTQYF.

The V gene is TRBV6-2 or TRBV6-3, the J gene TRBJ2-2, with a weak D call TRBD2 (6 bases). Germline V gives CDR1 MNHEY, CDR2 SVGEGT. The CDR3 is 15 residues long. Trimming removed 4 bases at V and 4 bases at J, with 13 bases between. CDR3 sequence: CASSSFRDSTGELFF. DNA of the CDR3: TGTGCCAGCAGTTCTTTCAGGGACTCCACCGGGGAGCTGTTTTTT.

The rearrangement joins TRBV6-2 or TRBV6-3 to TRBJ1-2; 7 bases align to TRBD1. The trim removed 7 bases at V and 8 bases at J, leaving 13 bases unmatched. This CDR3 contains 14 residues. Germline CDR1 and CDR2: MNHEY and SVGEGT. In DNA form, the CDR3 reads TGTGCCAGCAACCCAGACAGGGACTTGTACGGCTACACCTTC. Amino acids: CASNPDRDLYGYTF.

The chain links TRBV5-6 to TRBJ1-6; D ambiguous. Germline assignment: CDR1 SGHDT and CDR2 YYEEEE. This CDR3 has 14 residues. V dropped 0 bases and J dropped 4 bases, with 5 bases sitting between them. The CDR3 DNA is TGTGCCAGCAGCTTGGGACAATATAATTCACCCCTCCACTTT. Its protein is CASSLGQYNSPLHF.

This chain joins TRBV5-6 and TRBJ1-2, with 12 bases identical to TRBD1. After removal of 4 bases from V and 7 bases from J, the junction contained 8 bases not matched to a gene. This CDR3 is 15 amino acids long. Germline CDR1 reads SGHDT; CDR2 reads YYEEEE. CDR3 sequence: CASSQDGDRGLGYTF. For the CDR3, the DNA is TGTGCCAGCAGCCAGGACGGGGACAGGGGGCTTGGCTACACCTTC.

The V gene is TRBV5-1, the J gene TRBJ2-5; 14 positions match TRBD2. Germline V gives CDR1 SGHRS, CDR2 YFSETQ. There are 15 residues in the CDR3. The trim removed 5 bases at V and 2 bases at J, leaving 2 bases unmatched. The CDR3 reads CASRGLAGAQETQYF. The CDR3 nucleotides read TGCGCCAGCAGGGGACTAGCGGGGGCTCAAGAGACCCAGTACTTC.

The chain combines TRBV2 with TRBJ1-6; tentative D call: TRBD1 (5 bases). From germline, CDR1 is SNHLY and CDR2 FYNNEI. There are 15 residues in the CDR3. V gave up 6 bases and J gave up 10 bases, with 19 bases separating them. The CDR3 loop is CASSPRGREASPLHF. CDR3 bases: TGTGCCAGCAGCCCAAGGGGCAGGGAGGCCTCACCCCTCCACTTT. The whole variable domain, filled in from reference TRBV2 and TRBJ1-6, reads EPEVTQTPSHQVTQMGQEVILRCVPISNHLYFYWYRQILGQKVEFLVSFYNNEISEKSEIFDDQFSVERPDGSNFTLKIRSTKLEDSAMYFCASSPRGREASPLHFGNGTRLTVT.

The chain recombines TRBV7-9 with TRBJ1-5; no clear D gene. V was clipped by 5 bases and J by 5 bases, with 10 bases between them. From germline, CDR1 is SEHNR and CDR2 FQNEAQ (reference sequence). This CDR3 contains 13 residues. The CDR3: CASSIDGDQPQHF. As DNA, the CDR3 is TGTGCCAGCAGCATCGACGGAGATCAGCCCCAGCATTTT.

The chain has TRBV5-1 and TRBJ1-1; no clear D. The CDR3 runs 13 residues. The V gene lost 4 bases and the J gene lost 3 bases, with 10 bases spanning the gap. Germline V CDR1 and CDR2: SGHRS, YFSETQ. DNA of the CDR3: TGCGCCAGCAGCGACGGGGTAGACACTGAAGCTTTCTTT. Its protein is CASSDGVDTEAFF.

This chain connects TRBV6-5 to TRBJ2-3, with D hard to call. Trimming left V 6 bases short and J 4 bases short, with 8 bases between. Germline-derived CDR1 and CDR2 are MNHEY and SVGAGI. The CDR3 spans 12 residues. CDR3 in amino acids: CASRSEADTQYF. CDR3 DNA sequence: TGTGCCAGCAGATCCGAGGCAGATACGCAGTATTTT.